This T cell receptor (beta chain) emerged from a study of shared T cell receptors in the human thymus. With V trimmed by 4 bases and J by 1 base, 10 bases remained unmatched. The CDR3 consists of 16 residues. Germline V gene lookup returns CDR1 SGHNT and CDR2 YYREEE (reference sequence). The method was immunoSEQ multiplex PCR; TCRdb's version includes in-frame clones alone and lacks a portion of them. The sample lists approximately 490,000 clones, approximately 80% occurring once. A further study also used this sample, focusing on human thymus T cells. That paper notes: The donor group consisted of healthy Finnish infants who were having corrective surgery for congenital heart defects. The thymus tissue came from resections taken during corrective heart surgery.

This sequence joins TRBV5-4 and TRBJ2-5; 7 nucleotides match TRBD2. The source of this sequence is a boy less than two years old with a congenital heart defect. The material sequenced was thymocytes. As DNA, the CDR3 is TGTGCCAGCAGCCCTAGGGCGGGAGTAAGCCAAGAGACCCAGTACTTC. It translates to CASSPRAGVSQETQYF.